This T cell receptor beta chain appears in the sequencing data of a study of technical replicates of blood from a few donors. The germline gives CDR1 SGHTA, CDR2 FQGNSA. The ends lost 4 bases at V and 6 bases at J; junction bases unmatched: 9. The CDR3 totals 16 residues. Sequencing was performed with immunoSEQ multiplex PCR; in TCRdb, only in-frame clones are kept and a portion is missing. The top ten clones hold about 0.34% of a sample with about 94,000 clones, about 95% of them seen once. The V and J genes are TRBV7-2 and TRBJ2-5; 12 positions agree with TRBD2. This clonotype originated in a human donor in good health. The sequencing input was T cells isolated from PBMCs. Written as DNA, the CDR3 is TGTGCCAGCAGCTCGCCCAGACTAGCGGGAGTAAAGACCCAGTACTTC. Its translation: CASSSPRLAGVKTQYF.